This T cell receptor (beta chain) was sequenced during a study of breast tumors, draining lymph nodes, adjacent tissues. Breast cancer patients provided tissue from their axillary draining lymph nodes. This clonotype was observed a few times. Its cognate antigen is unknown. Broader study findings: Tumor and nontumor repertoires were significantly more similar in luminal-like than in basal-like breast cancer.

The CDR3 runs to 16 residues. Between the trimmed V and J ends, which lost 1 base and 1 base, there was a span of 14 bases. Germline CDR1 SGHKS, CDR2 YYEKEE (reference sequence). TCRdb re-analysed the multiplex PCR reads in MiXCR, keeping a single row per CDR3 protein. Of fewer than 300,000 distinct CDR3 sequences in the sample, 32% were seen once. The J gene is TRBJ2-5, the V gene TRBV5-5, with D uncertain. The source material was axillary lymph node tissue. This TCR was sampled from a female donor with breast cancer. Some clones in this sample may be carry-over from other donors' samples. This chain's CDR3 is CASSLSTPVLQETQYF. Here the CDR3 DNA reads TGTGCCAGCAGCTTGAGCACCCCCGTCCTCCAAGAGACCCAGTACTTC.